This T cell receptor beta chain was sequenced in a study of blood T cell repertoires in COVID-19. As handled by the study authors: Amplification of reference gene primers provided the estimated nucleated cell counts. Some clones are missing from TCRdb's copy, which holds only in-frame ones; the method was immunoSEQ multiplex PCR. V, J and clone size were drawn from that table, and D and trimming were deduced from the DNA. The sample has approximately 270,000 clones, 75% to 90% seen once. Per germline, CDR1 SGHRS and CDR2 YFSETQ. CDR3 length equals 18 residues. V was clipped by 0 bases and J by 4 bases; unmatched bases: 15.

The sample taken for sequencing was PBMCs or T cells enriched from blood (not recorded which). This rearrangement joins TRBV5-1 to TRBJ1-2; 7 bases match TRBD1. The sequence derives from a woman younger than 45 who had recovered from COVID-19. For the CDR3, the DNA is TGCGCCAGCAGCTTGGGGGACCCCGGGACAGTGGTACTCTATGGCTACACCTTC. This gives the protein CASSLGDPGTVVLYGYTF.